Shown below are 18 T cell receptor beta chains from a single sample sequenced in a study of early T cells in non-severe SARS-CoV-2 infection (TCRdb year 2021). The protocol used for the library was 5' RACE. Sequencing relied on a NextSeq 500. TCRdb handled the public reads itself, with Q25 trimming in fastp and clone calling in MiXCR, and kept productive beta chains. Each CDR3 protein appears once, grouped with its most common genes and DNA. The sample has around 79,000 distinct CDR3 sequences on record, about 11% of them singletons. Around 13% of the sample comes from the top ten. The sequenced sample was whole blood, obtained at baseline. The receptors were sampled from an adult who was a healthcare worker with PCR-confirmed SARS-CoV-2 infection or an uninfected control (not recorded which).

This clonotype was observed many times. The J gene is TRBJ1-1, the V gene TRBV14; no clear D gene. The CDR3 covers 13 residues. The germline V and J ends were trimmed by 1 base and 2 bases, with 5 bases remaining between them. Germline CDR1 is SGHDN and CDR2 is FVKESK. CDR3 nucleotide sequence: TGTGCCAGCAGCCAAGGGGTTAACACTGAAGCTTTCTTT. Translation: CASSQGVNTEAFF.

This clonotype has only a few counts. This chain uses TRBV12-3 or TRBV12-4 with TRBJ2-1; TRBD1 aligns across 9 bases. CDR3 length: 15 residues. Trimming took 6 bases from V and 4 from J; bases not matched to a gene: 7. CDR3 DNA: TGTGCCAGCAGCACCGGGACAGGGACATACAATGAGCAGTTCTTC. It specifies CASSTGTGTYNEQFF.

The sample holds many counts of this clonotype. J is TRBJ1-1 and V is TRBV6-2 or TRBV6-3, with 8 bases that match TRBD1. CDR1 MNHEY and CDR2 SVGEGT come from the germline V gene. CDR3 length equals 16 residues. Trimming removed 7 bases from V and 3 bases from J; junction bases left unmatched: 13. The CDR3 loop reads CASTIPRQGRYTEAFF. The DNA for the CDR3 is TGTGCCAGCACCATACCCCGACAGGGGAGGTACACTGAAGCTTTCTTT.

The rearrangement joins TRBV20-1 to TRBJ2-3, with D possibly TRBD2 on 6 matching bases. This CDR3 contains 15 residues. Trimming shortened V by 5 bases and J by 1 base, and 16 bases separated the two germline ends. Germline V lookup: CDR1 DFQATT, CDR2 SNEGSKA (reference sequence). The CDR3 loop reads CSAVVFGEGTDTQYF. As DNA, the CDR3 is TGCAGTGCTGTCGTTTTCGGGGAGGGCACAGATACGCAGTATTTT.

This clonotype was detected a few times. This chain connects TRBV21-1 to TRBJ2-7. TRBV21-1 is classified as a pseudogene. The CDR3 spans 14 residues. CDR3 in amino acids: CASSKGGISYEQYF. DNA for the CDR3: TGTGCCAGCAGCAAAGGGGGAATATCCTACGAGCAGTACTTC.

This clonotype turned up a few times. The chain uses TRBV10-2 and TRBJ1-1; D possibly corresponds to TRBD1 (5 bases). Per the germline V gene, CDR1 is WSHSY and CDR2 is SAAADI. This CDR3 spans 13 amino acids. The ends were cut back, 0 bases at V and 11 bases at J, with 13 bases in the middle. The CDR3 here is CASSESTGGVAFF. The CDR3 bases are TGCGCCAGCAGTGAGTCGACGGGGGGTGTTGCTTTCTTT.

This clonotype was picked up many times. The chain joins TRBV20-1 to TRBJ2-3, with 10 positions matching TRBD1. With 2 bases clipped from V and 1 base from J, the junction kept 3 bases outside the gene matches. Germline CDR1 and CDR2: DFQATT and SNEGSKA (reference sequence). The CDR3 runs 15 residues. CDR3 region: CSARPGTGGTDTQYF. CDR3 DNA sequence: TGCAGTGCTAGACCCGGGACAGGGGGCACAGATACGCAGTATTTT.

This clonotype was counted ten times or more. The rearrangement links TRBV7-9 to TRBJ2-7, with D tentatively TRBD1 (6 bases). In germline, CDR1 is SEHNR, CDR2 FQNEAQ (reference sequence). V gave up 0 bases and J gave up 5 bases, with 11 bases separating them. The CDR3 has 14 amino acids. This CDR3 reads CASSLAGTTNEQYF. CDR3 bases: TGTGCCAGCAGCTTAGCTGGGACAACTAACGAGCAGTACTTC.

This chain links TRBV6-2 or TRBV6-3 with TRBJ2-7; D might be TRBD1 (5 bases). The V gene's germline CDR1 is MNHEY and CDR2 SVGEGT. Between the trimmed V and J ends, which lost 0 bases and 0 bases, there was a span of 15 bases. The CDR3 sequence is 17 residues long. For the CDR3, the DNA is TGTGCCAGCAGTTACTCTCCAGGACAATGGAGCTCCTACGAGCAGTACTTC. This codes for CASSYSPGQWSSYEQYF.

The CDR3 region is CASSPGTSGGEQYF. CDR3 nucleotide sequence: TGTGCCAGCAGCCCCGGGACTAGCGGGGGGGAGCAGTACTTC. V usage is TRBV7-8 and J usage is TRBJ2-7; 15 nucleotides match TRBD2. With V trimmed by 5 bases and J by 7 bases, 3 bases remained unmatched. The germline CDR1 and CDR2 sequences are SGHVS and FQNEAQ. The CDR3 has 14 amino acids.

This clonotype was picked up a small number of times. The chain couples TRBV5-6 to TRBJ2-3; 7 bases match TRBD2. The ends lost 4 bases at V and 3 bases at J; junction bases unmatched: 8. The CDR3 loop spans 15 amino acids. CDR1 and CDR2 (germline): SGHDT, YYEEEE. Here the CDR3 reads CASSPWTRETDTQYF. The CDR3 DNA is TGTGCCAGCAGCCCGTGGACTAGGGAAACAGATACGCAGTATTTT.

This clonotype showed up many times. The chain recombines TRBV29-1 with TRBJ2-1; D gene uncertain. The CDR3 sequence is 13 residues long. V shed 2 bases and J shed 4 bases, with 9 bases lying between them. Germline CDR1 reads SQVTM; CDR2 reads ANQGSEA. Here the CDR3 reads CSVELSRYNEQFF. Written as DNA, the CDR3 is TGCAGCGTTGAACTGTCTCGATACAATGAGCAGTTCTTC.

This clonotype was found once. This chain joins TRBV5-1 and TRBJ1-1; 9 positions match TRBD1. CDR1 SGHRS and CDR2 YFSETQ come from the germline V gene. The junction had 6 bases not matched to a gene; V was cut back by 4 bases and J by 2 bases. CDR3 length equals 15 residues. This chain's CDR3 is CASSRTGDSNTEAFF. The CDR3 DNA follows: TGCGCCAGCAGCAGGACAGGGGATTCAAACACTGAAGCTTTCTTT.

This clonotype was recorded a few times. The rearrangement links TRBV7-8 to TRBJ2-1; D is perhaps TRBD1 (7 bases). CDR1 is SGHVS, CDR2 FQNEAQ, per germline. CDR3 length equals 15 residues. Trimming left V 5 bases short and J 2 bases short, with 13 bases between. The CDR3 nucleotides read TGTGCCAGCAGCCGACAGGGAGGAACCTACAATGAGCAGTTCTTC. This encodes CASSRQGGTYNEQFF.

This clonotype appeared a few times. The CDR3 loop is CASSELTESSPLHF. In nucleotides, the CDR3 is TGTGCCAGCAGTGAATTAACAGAAAGTTCACCCCTCCACTTT. The chain combines TRBV6-1 with TRBJ1-6; D ambiguous. The CDR3 has 14 amino acids. Germline lookup yields CDR1 MNHNS and CDR2 SASEGT. The ends were cut back, 2 bases at V and 9 bases at J, with 11 bases in the middle.

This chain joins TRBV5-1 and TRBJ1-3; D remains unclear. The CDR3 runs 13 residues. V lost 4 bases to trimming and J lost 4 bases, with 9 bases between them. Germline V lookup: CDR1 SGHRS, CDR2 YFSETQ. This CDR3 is CASSTDLGNTIYF. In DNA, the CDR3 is TGCGCCAGCAGCACGGACCTAGGAAACACCATATATTTT.

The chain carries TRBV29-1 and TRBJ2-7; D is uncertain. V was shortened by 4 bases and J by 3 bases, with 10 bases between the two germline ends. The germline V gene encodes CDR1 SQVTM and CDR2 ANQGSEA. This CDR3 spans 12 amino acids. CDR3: CSVGLSGYEQYF. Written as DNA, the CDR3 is TGCAGCGTTGGACTGTCAGGCTACGAGCAGTACTTC.

As DNA, the CDR3 is TGTGCCAGTGCCACCCAAGGGGGCTCCCTCCACTTT. Its protein is CASATQGGSLHF. The chain employs TRBV28 and TRBJ1-6, with 7 positions matching TRBD1. This CDR3 region has 12 residues. V dropped 9 bases and J dropped 14; count of bases not matched to a gene: 10. Germline-derived CDR1 and CDR2 are MDHEN and SYDVKM.